This is a list of T cell receptor beta chains from one sample in a study of cytomegalovirus exposure and HLA in healthy donors. Data came from immunoSEQ multiplex PCR; TCRdb stores just in-frame clones and leaves some out. The sample contains about 160,000 clones, roughly 72% of which appear only once. The sample consisted of PBMCs. These receptors came from a man between 35 and 55 years old in good health and CMV-seropositive. CDR3s include the opening cysteine and the closing phenylalanine or tryptophan. D genes are given only for firm matches. Part of the rows lack a size; the others show once, few, many or a class for expanded clones.

j_call d_call clone_size v_call cdr3_nt cdr3_aa
TRBJ1-1 TRBD1 once TRBV4-2 TGTGCCAGCAGCCAAGCGATCGGGACAGGCACTGAAGCTTTCTTT CASSQAIGTGTEAFF
TRBJ2-1 TRBD1 few TRBV7-2 TGTGCCAGCAGCTTATTACAGGGGCCTGATGAGCAGTTCTTC CASSLLQGPDEQFF
TRBJ2-1 TRBD1 few TRBV10-3 TGTGCCATCAGTGGGACAGGGGCCTACAATGAGCAGTTCTTC CAISGTGAYNEQFF
TRBJ1-5 . few TRBV4-1 TGCGCCAGCAGCCAAGAGGGGGGGGGCGGCAATCAGCCCCAGCATTTT CASSQEGGGGNQPQHF
TRBJ1-1 . few TRBV6-6 TGTGCCAGCAGTTTCCCCTCCGGGGTATGGCGAGCTTTCTTT CASSFPSGVWRAFF
TRBJ1-2 . . TRBV2 TGTGCCAGCAAACAGGGAAGACGTGGCTACACCTTC CASKQGRRGYTF
TRBJ1-1 . . TRBV6-1 TGTGCCAGCAGTGCAGGGTCTGGGACTGAAGCTTTCTTT CASSAGSGTEAFF
TRBJ1-2 . few TRBV13 TGTGCCAGCAGCAGCAGGGGTTGGTATGGCTACACCTTC CASSSRGWYGYTF
TRBJ1-2 TRBD1 once TRBV5-8 TGTGCCAGCAGCCATGGGGGCAGGGGGGAGCACTATGGCTACACCTTC CASSHGGRGEHYGYTF
TRBJ2-7 . . TRBV6-1 TGTGCCAGCAGCGCGACAAGTTACTACGAGCAGTACTTC CASSATSYYEQYF
TRBJ1-4 TRBD1 . TRBV5-1 TGCGCCAGCAGCCTTACAGGGGGGGACGAAAAACTGTTTTTT CASSLTGGDEKLFF
TRBJ2-1 . . TRBV5-1 TGCGCCAGCAGCCCTTCTTTTGCGAATGAGCAGTTCTTC CASSPSFANEQFF
TRBJ2-5 TRBD2 . TRBV2 TGTGCCAGCACCCCGGGACTAGCGAGAGAGACCCAGTACTTC CASTPGLARETQYF
TRBJ1-1 TRBD1 few TRBV9 TGTGCCAGCAGCACAGGGGGCGTTAGGACTGAAGCTTTCTTT CASSTGGVRTEAFF
TRBJ2-1 . . TRBV6-1 TGTGCCAGCAGTGAAAGCGCCCCCTCCTACAATGAGCAGTTCTTC CASSESAPSYNEQFF
TRBJ2-7 TRBD1 few TRBV5-4 TGTGCCAGCAGCAAGGGACAGGGGTGGAACGAGCAGTACTTC CASSKGQGWNEQYF
TRBJ2-2 TRBD2 . TRBV5-4 TGTGCCAGCAGCTTGGAGGCGGGGGGCGCGAACACCGGGGAGCTGTTTTTT CASSLEAGGANTGELFF
TRBJ2-1 . few TRBV7-3 TGTGCCAGCAGCTCCGGGGACAATGAGCAGTTCTTC CASSSGDNEQFF
TRBJ1-3 TRBD1 . TRBV7-2 TGTGCCAGCAGCTTAAGCGGGGGGGGACAGGGCCGTCACACCATATATTTT CASSLSGGGQGRHTIYF
TRBJ1-3 . . TRBV7-2 TGTGCCAGCAGCTTAGGCCCCCCGGGTACTGGAAACACCATATATTTT CASSLGPPGTGNTIYF